This TCR beta chain was captured in a study of OX40 agonist ivuxolimab in advanced cancers. Findings and limits, study-wide: Certain nonresponders likewise exhibited a low normalized T-cell clonal expansion.

Sequencing was performed with immunoSEQ multiplex PCR; in TCRdb, only in-frame clones are kept and a portion is missing. The repertoire has roughly 77,000 clones, about 84% of them found once; the top ten carry 3.5% to 6%. Points on this clone: The antigen remains undetermined.

The sequencing used CD4+ or CD8+ T cells sorted from blood, collected in a trial of the OX40 agonist ivuxolimab. The sequence was collected from an adult with an advanced solid tumor such as melanoma, head and neck, liver or kidney cancer.

The DNA of the CDR3 is TGTGCCAGCAGCCCGGCCCCTAACTATGGCTACACCTTC. Translated, it gives CASSPAPNYGYTF. This chain uses TRBV9 with TRBJ1-2; D uncertain. Per germline, CDR1 SGDLS and CDR2 YYNGEE. V lost 4 bases, J lost 0 bases, and 7 bases lay in between. The CDR3 covers 13 residues.